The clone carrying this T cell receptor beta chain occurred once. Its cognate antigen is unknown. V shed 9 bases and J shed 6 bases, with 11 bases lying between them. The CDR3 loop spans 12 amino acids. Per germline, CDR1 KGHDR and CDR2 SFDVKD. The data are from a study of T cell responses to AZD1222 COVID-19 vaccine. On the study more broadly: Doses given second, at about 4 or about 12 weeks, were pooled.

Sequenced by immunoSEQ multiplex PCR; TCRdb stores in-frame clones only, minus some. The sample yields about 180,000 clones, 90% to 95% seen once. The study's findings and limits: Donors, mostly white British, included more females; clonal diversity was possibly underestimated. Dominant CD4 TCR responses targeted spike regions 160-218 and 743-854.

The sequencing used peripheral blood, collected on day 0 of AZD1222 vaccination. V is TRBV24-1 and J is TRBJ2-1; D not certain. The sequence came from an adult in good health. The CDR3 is CATSTSVNEQFF. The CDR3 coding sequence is TGTGCCACCTCGACCAGCGTCAATGAGCAGTTCTTC.